This record covers a single TCR beta chain. Its target is unknown. This specimen belongs to a study of response to subunit inactivated influenza vaccine. Study-wide points: The authors suggested that every seasonal influenza vaccination recruits few new T cells.

The CDR3 spans 16 residues. The germline V gene has CDR1 SGHNT and CDR2 YYREEE (reference sequence). After removal of 0 bases from V and 9 bases from J, the junction contained 8 bases not matched to a gene. TCRdb redid the calling of the RT-PCR reads with MiXCR, one entry per CDR3 protein. The sample contains 450,000 to 550,000 distinct CDR3 sequences, 25% of which appear only once. The receptor was derived from a man over 45 who received an inactivated influenza vaccine. The starting material was CD4+ T cells sorted from PBMCs, obtained more than 4 days after vaccination. The chain recombines TRBV5-4 with TRBJ2-1, with 11 bases matching TRBD2. CDR3 nucleotides: TGTGCCAGCAGCTTGGATAGCGGGAGGGCCGTAAGTGAGCAGTTCTTC. It encodes CASSLDSGRAVSEQFF.